These 14 T cell receptor beta chains were sequenced from one sample in a study of blood T cell repertoires in COVID-19 (TCRdb year 2020). To prepare the library, the immunoSEQ multiplex PCR assay was applied. TCRdb retrieved this table from immuneACCESS and kept in-frame rearrangements only. Not all clones are present; in checked studies, unresolved V genes account for under half, and no reason is known for the remainder. The table for this sample lists about 180,000 clones; roughly 86% of them were counted only once. The ten largest account for roughly 8.7% of the sample. Material: PBMCs or T cells enriched from blood (not recorded which). The receptor source for this set is a woman in her twenties or thirties who had recovered from COVID-19.

The chain combines TRBV5-1 with TRBJ2-1; D remains unclear. The CDR3 is 16 amino acids. Trimming cost V 0 bases and J 4 bases, with 14 bases left between them. Germline V CDR1 and CDR2: SGHRS, YFSETQ. This CDR3 reads CASSLDIVQTYNEQFF. CDR3 DNA sequence: TGCGCCAGCAGCTTGGATATCGTACAGACATACAATGAGCAGTTCTTC.

The V gene is TRBV28, the J gene TRBJ1-2; no definite D call. Germline V gene sequence: CDR1 MDHEN, CDR2 SYDVKM. The CDR3 has 14 residues. V dropped 1 base and J dropped 4 bases, with 10 bases sitting between them. CDR3 nucleotide sequence: TGTGCCAGCAGTTTATCAGGTACTCCCTATGGCTACACCTTC. Translated: CASSLSGTPYGYTF.

The V call is TRBV29-1, the J call TRBJ2-7; the D gene is possibly TRBD1 (6 bases). From germline, CDR1 is SQVTM and CDR2 ANQGSEA. The V end was cut by 6 bases, the J end by 3 bases, with 12 bases between. The CDR3 sequence is 12 residues long. The CDR3 here is CSVAPDSYEQYF. CDR3 in DNA: TGCAGCGTCGCACCGGACAGCTACGAGCAGTACTTC.

J is TRBJ2-1 and V is TRBV13; 7 bases are shared with TRBD2. The CDR3 has 11 amino acids. The germline V gene has CDR1 PRHDT and CDR2 FYEKMQ (reference sequence). J was trimmed by 9 bases and V by 7 bases; bases with no gene match: 3. This chain's CDR3 is CASTPGGEQFF. CDR3 DNA sequence: TGTGCCAGCACCCCGGGGGGTGAGCAGTTCTTC.

This chain links TRBV19 with TRBJ1-1, with D tentatively TRBD1 (6 bases). V gave up 6 bases and J gave up 7 bases, with 15 bases separating them. Germline lookup yields CDR1 LNHDA and CDR2 SQIVND (reference sequence). The CDR3 loop spans 13 amino acids. Here the CDR3 DNA reads TGTGCCAGTAGGATGCCAGGGGAGAGTGAAGCTTTCTTT. This sequence encodes CASRMPGESEAFF.

The J gene is TRBJ1-6, the V gene TRBV7-9; D is possibly TRBD1 (5 bases). The V gene lost 5 bases and the J gene lost 6 bases, with 11 bases spanning the gap. Germline values: CDR1 SEHNR, CDR2 FQNEAQ (reference sequence). The CDR3 loop spans 14 amino acids. The DNA of the CDR3 is TGTGCCAGCAGCCAGGGACTGACTAATTCACCCCTCCACTTT. Its protein is CASSQGLTNSPLHF.

In its sample, this clone was seen a few times. V usage is TRBV20-1 and J usage is TRBJ2-5, with D uncertain. The germline V gene has CDR1 DFQATT and CDR2 SNEGSKA (reference sequence). Trimming cost V 3 bases and J 4 bases, with 18 bases left between them. The CDR3 length is 15 residues. Here the CDR3 DNA reads TGCAGTGCTAGTGATCCCCAAGGAGATGGAGAGACCCAGTACTTC. Translating gives CSASDPQGDGETQYF.

The rearrangement links TRBV21-1 to TRBJ2-7; the table's D call TRBD1 went unverified against the DNA. TRBV21-1 is labeled a pseudogene. This CDR3 has 16 amino acids. This CDR3 reads CASSKGGGQNGYEQYF. The DNA for the CDR3 is TGTGCCAGCAGCAAAGGTGGGGGACAAAACGGGTACGAGCAGTACTTC.

This chain joins TRBV15 and TRBJ2-1; TRBD2 agrees at 11 bases. The CDR3 sequence is 19 residues long. Germline lookup yields CDR1 LNHNV and CDR2 YYDKDF (reference sequence). V shed 2 bases, J shed 0 bases, and the junction held 9 bases outside the gene matches. CDR3 bases: TGTGCCACCAGCAGAACTAGCGGGAGCGAGTCGAGCTCCTACAATGAGCAGTTCTTC. Translation gives CATSRTSGSESSSYNEQFF.

The genes are TRBV5-6 and TRBJ1-4; the D gene is possibly TRBD1 (6 bases). CDR1 is SGHDT and CDR2 is YYEEEE in the germline V gene. The CDR3 runs to 16 residues. Trimming removed 3 bases at V and 3 bases at J, with 15 bases between. The DNA for the CDR3 is TGTGCCAGCAGCTCAACCCAGGGGTCAGCTAATGAAAAACTGTTTTTT. Protein: CASSSTQGSANEKLFF.

This chain links TRBV6-5 with TRBJ2-5; 10 bases are shared with TRBD1. The CDR3 has 15 amino acids. Trimming at V came to 7 bases and at J to 3 bases, leaving 8 bases not matched to a gene. Looked up from germline, CDR1 is MNHEY and CDR2 is SVGAGI. The CDR3 here is CASIPGTGEKETQYF. DNA of the CDR3: TGTGCCAGCATTCCCGGGACAGGGGAAAAAGAGACCCAGTACTTC.

This clone was found a few times. The CDR3 nucleotides read TGTGCCAGCTCACCCTGGTCAGGGGGCGTCAGCTATGGCTACACCTTC. Its protein product is CASSPWSGGVSYGYTF. V is TRBV18 and J is TRBJ1-2, with TRBD1 identical over 8 bases. The length of the CDR3 is 16 residues. The J segment lost 4 bases and the V segment lost 3 bases, leaving 10 bases of the junction unmatched. In germline, CDR1 is KGHSH, CDR2 LQKENI.

This sequence joins TRBV19 and TRBJ2-6; D is unresolved. This CDR3 is built from 12 residues. Deletions cut 5 bases from V and 3 bases from J, with 2 bases between. Germline CDR1 is LNHDA and CDR2 is SQIVND (reference sequence). In nucleotides, the CDR3 is TGTGCCAGTAGTTATGGGGCCAACGTCCTGACTTTC. Protein: CASSYGANVLTF.

The V and J genes are TRBV7-2 and TRBJ2-3; the D gene is possibly TRBD2 (5 bases). There are 15 residues in the CDR3. Trimming took 5 bases from V and 0 from J, leaving 12 bases between them. Looked up from germline, CDR1 is SGHTA and CDR2 is FQGNSA. The CDR3 sequence is CASSGDYLSTDTQYF. CDR3 sequence (DNA): TGTGCCAGCAGCGGAGACTACCTTAGCACAGATACGCAGTATTTT.